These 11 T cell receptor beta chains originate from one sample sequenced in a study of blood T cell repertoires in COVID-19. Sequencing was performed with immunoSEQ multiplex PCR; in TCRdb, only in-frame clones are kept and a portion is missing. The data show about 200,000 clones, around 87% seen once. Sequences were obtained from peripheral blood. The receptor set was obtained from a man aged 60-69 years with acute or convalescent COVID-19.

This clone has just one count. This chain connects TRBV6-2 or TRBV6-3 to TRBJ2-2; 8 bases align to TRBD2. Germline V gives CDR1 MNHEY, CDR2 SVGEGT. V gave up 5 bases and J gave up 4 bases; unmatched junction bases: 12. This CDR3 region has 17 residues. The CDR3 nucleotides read TGTGCCAGCAGTCCCCGGGGGGGAGGGGTGAGCACCGGGGAGCTGTTTTTT. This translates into CASSPRGGGVSTGELFF.

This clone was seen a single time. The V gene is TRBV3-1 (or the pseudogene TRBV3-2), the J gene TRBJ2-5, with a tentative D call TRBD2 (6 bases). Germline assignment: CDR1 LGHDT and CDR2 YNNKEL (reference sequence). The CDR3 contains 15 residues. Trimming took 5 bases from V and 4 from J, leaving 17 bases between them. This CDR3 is CASSTRTGAGETQYF. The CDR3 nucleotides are TGTGCCAGCAGCACCCGGACTGGAGCGGGAGAGACCCAGTACTTC.

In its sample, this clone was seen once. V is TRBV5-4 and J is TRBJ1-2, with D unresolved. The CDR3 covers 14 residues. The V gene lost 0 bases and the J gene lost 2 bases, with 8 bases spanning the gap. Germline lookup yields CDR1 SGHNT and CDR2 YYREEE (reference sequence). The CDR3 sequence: CASSLGHKNYGYTF. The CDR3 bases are TGTGCCAGCAGCTTGGGACATAAGAACTATGGCTACACCTTC.

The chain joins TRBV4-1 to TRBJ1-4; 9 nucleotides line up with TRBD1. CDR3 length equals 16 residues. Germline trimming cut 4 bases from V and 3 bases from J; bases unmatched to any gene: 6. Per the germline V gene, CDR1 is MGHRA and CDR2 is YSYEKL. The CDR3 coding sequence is TGCGCCAGCAGCCCGACCACAGGGGGCTCTAATGAAAAACTGTTTTTT. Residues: CASSPTTGGSNEKLFF.

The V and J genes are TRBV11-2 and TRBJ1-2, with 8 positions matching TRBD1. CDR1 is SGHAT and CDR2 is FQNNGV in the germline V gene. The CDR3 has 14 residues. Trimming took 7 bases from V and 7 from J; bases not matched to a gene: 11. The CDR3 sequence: CASTQIQGGSGYTF. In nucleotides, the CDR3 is TGTGCCAGCACCCAGATACAGGGGGGAAGTGGCTACACCTTC.

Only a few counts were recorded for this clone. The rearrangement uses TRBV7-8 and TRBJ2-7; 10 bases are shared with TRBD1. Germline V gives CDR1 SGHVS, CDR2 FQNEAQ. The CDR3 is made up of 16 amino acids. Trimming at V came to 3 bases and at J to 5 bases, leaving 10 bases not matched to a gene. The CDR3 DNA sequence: TGTGCCAGCAGCTTCGTCGGGGGGACAGGGGTGAACGAGCAGTACTTC. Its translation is CASSFVGGTGVNEQYF.

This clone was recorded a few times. CDR3 region: CASSLGQGHQAFF. The DNA for the CDR3 is TGTGCCAGCAGCTTAGGACAGGGACACCAAGCTTTCTTT. The chain carries TRBV7-2 and TRBJ1-1; the match to TRBD1 covers 7 bases. J gave up 9 bases and V 1 base, and 5 bases lay outside the gene matches. The CDR3 loop spans 13 amino acids. Germline assignment: CDR1 SGHTA and CDR2 FQGNSA. The full variable domain, its missing parts supplied by reference TRBV7-2 and TRBJ1-1, is GAGVSQSPSNKVTEKGKDVELRCDPISGHTALYWYRQSLGQGLEFLIYFQGNSAPDKSGLPSDRFSAERTGGSVSTLTIQRTQQEDSAVYLCASSLGQGHQAFFGQGTRLTVV.

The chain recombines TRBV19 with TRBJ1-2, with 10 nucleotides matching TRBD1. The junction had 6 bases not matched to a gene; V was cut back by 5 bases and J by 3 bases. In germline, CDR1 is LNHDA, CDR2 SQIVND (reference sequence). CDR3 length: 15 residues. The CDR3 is CASSVRQGADYGYTF. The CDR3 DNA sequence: TGTGCCAGTAGTGTGAGACAGGGGGCTGACTATGGCTACACCTTC. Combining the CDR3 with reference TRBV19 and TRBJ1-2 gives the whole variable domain DGGITQSPKYLFRKEGQNVTLSCEQNLNHDAMYWYRQDPGQGLRLIYYSQIVNDFQKGDIAEGYSVSREKKESFPLTVTSAQKNPTAFYLCASSVRQGADYGYTFGSGTRLTVV.

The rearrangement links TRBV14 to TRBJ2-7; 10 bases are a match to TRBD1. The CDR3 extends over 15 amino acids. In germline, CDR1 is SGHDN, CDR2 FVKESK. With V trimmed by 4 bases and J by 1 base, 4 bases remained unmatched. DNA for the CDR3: TGTGCCAGCAGCCTAGGGACAGGGGCTTCCTACGAGCAGTACTTC. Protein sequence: CASSLGTGASYEQYF.

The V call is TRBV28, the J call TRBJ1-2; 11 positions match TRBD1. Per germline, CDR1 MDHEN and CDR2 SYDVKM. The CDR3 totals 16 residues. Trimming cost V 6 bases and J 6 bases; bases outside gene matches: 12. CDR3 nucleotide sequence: TGTGCCAGCAGCCGGCGGTCGGGACAGGGGGGCCATGGCTACACCTTC. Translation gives CASSRRSGQGGHGYTF.

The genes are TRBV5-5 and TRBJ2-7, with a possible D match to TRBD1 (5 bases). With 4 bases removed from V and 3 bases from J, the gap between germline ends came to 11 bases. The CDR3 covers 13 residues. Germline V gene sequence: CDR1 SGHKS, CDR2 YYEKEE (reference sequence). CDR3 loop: CASSPVRDYEQYF. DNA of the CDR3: TGTGCCAGCAGCCCGGTCAGGGACTACGAGCAGTACTTC.